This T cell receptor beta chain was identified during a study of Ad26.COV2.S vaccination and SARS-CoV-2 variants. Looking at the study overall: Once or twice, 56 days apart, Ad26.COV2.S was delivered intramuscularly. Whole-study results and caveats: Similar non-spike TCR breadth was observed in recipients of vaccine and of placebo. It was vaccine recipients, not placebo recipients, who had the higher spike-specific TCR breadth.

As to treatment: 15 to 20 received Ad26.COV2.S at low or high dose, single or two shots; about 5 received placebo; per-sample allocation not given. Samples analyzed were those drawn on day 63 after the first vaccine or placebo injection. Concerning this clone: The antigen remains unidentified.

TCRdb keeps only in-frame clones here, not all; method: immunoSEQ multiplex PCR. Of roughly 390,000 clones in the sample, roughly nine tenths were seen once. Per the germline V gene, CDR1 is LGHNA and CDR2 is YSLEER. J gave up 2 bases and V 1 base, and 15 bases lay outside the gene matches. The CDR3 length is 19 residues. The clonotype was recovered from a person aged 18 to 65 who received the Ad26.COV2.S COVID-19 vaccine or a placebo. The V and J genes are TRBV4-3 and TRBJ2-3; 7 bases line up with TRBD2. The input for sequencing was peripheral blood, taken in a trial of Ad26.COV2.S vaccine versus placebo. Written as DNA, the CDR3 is TGCGCCAGCAGCCAAGCCGTCGTTATGGGGGGGGGAAACACAGATACGCAGTATTTT. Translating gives CASSQAVVMGGGNTDTQYF.